The 23 T cell receptor beta chains below were found in one sample sequenced in a study of control samples from healthy donors and cancer patients. Here immunoSEQ multiplex PCR was the method, and the copy in TCRdb shows in-frame clones only, minus some. The sample gives roughly 150,000 clones, over 90% of which show up once; 2.4% is in the top ten. Sequences were obtained from blood. These receptors were collected from a man aged 50-59 years in good health.

This clone was seen once. The chain has TRBV28 and TRBJ2-3, with 11 bases that match TRBD2. The germline gives CDR1 MDHEN, CDR2 SYDVKM. The CDR3 runs 18 residues. With 3 bases clipped from V and 0 bases from J, the junction kept 8 bases outside the gene matches. The CDR3 DNA sequence: TGTGCCAGCAGTTTGGAGCTAGCGGGAGGTTCTAGCACAGATACGCAGTATTTT. Translating it yields CASSLELAGGSSTDTQYF.

CDR3 loop: CASRQGMNTEAFF. CDR3 DNA: TGTGCCAGCAGACAGGGGATGAACACTGAAGCTTTCTTT. The chain links TRBV2 to TRBJ1-1; 7 bases agree with TRBD1. Per germline, CDR1 SNHLY and CDR2 FYNNEI. With 6 bases clipped from V and 0 bases from J, the junction kept 1 base outside the gene matches. CDR3 length: 13 amino acids.

The chain uses TRBV11-2 and TRBJ2-5; unclear D gene. The CDR3 consists of 12 residues. CDR1 SGHAT and CDR2 FQNNGV come from the germline V gene. The V end was cut by 4 bases, the J end by 5 bases, with 8 bases between. CDR3 residues: CASSWEFETQYF. CDR3 sequence (DNA): TGTGCCAGCAGCTGGGAATTTGAGACCCAGTACTTC.

The genes are TRBV2 and TRBJ1-2; 8 nucleotides agree with TRBD1. The CDR3 runs 14 residues. CDR1 SNHLY and CDR2 FYNNEI come from the germline V gene. Germline trimming cut 8 bases from V and 6 bases from J; bases unmatched to any gene: 11. Here the CDR3 DNA reads TGTGCCAGCCAGGACAGGGAAGGAGGGAATGGCTACACCTTC. It encodes CASQDREGGNGYTF.

The V and J genes are TRBV6-2 or TRBV6-3 and TRBJ2-3; 7 positions match TRBD2. The length of the CDR3 is 16 residues. Germline CDR1 reads MNHEY; CDR2 reads SVGEGT. V gave up 4 bases and J gave up 1 base; unmatched junction bases: 8. In DNA form, the CDR3 reads TGTGCCAGCAGTTCTCTGGCTAGCGGCCGCACAGATACGCAGTATTTT. This translates into CASSSLASGRTDTQYF.

This clone showed up just once. The chain has TRBV28 and TRBJ2-5; 7 positions match TRBD1. The CDR3 spans 15 residues. V shed 6 bases and J 4 bases; nucleotides not matched to a gene: 11. Germline V gives CDR1 MDHEN, CDR2 SYDVKM. The CDR3 protein is CASSRNRGSRETQYF. CDR3 nucleotide sequence: TGTGCCAGCAGCCGAAACAGGGGATCACGAGAGACCCAGTACTTC. Combining the CDR3 with reference TRBV28 and TRBJ2-5 gives the whole variable domain DVKVTQSSRYLVKRTGEKVFLECVQDMDHENMFWYRQDPGLGLRLIYFSYDVKMKEKGDIPEGYSVSREKKERFSLILESASTNQTSMYLCASSRNRGSRETQYFGPGTRLLVL.

This chain uses TRBV10-3 with TRBJ2-7, with a weak D call TRBD2 (7 bases). V lost 10 bases, J lost 6 bases, and 22 bases lay in between. Germline CDR1 reads ENHRY; CDR2 reads SYGVKD. CDR3 length equals 14 residues. As DNA, the CDR3 is TGTGCCACCCAAGGGGGTGCTAGCGGCTCCGAGCAGTACTTC. Its protein is CATQGGASGSEQYF.

J is TRBJ2-4 and V is TRBV28; 14 nucleotides line up with TRBD2. This CDR3 contains 16 residues. The trim removed 3 bases at V and 4 bases at J, leaving 2 bases unmatched. The germline gives CDR1 MDHEN, CDR2 SYDVKM. The CDR3 region is CASSFGTSGSKNIQYF. The CDR3 DNA reads TGTGCCAGCAGTTTCGGGACTAGCGGGAGTAAAAACATTCAGTACTTC.

This sequence joins TRBV28 and TRBJ1-2; D perhaps matches TRBD1 (5 bases). The germline gives CDR1 MDHEN, CDR2 SYDVKM. The CDR3 contains 13 residues. Trimming took 4 bases from V and 4 from J, leaving 10 bases between them. The CDR3 bases are TGTGCCAGCAGTTGGCAGGGATCCTATGGCTACACCTTC. Amino acid sequence: CASSWQGSYGYTF.

V gene TRBV10-3 combines with J gene TRBJ2-1; 14 nucleotides agree with TRBD2. J lost 9 bases, V lost 6 bases, and 1 base had no gene match. The length of the CDR3 is 13 residues. Germline lookup yields CDR1 ENHRY and CDR2 SYGVKD. Here the CDR3 reads CAIRGTSGGEQFF. The CDR3 DNA is TGTGCCATCAGGGGGACTAGCGGGGGTGAGCAGTTCTTC.

The CDR3: CASRGSGANVLTF. The CDR3 DNA sequence: TGTGCCAGCAGAGGGTCTGGGGCCAACGTCCTGACTTTC. V usage is TRBV28 and J usage is TRBJ2-6; unclear D gene. The V and J ends lost 6 bases and 1 base respectively, with 4 bases between them. Germline CDR1 reads MDHEN; CDR2 reads SYDVKM. CDR3 length: 13 amino acids.

The rearrangement uses TRBV5-1 and TRBJ2-5; D ambiguous. The CDR3 length is 12 residues. Trimming pared 4 bases from V and 2 bases from J, leaving 6 bases between. Germline CDR1 reads SGHRS; CDR2 reads YFSETQ. The CDR3 region has the DNA TGCGCCAGCAGCGAACAGCAAGAGACCCAGTACTTC. Translation: CASSEQQETQYF.

The J gene is TRBJ2-7, the V gene TRBV10-1, with 7 positions matching TRBD1. The CDR3 spans 12 residues. V was clipped by 10 bases and J by 4 bases; unmatched bases: 7. Germline V gives CDR1 WNHNN, CDR2 SYGVQD (reference sequence). The CDR3: CANGDSGYEQYF. CDR3 coding DNA: TGCGCCAACGGGGACAGCGGATACGAGCAGTACTTC.

This chain joins TRBV3-1 (or the pseudogene TRBV3-2) and TRBJ1-1; D not resolved. Germline V CDR1 and CDR2: LGHDT, YNNKEL (reference sequence). Between the trimmed V and J ends, which lost 0 bases and 0 bases, there was a span of 14 bases. This CDR3 is built from 17 residues. DNA for the CDR3: TGTGCCAGCAGCCAAGATCGCCAGGCTTACATGAACACTGAAGCTTTCTTT. Residues: CASSQDRQAYMNTEAFF.

The chain recombines TRBV4-2 with TRBJ1-1; D gene ambiguous. Germline assignment: CDR1 LGHNA and CDR2 YNFKEQ. Trimming left V 4 bases short and J 0 bases short, with 6 bases between. The CDR3 has 13 amino acids. The CDR3 coding sequence is TGTGCCAGCAGCCGCCTAGTGAACACTGAAGCTTTCTTT. Protein: CASSRLVNTEAFF.

The rearrangement joins TRBV10-1 to TRBJ2-7; unclear D gene. The CDR3 has 11 residues. Germline V gives CDR1 WNHNN, CDR2 SYGVQD (reference sequence). Trimming cost V 3 bases and J 6 bases, with 6 bases left between them. CDR3 loop: CASSENSEQYF. The DNA for the CDR3 is TGCGCCAGCAGTGAAAACAGCGAGCAGTACTTC.

V is TRBV5-5 and J is TRBJ1-4; D remains ambiguous. The CDR3 is made up of 17 amino acids. V lost 2 bases, J lost 5 bases, and 19 bases lay in between. Per germline, CDR1 SGHKS and CDR2 YYEKEE (reference sequence). In DNA form, the CDR3 reads TGTGCCAGCAGCTTTGACCCCAAGGGTATAAAAAATGAAAAACTGTTTTTT. Translation: CASSFDPKGIKNEKLFF.

The CDR3 DNA follows: TGTGCCAGCAGTTTGGCCGCGGGAGTCTCACCCCTCCACTTT. The encoded protein is CASSLAAGVSPLHF. The chain employs TRBV28 and TRBJ1-6, with unresolved D. Trimming stripped 3 bases from V and 10 bases from J, with 13 bases between. This CDR3 region has 14 residues. Looked up from germline, CDR1 is MDHEN and CDR2 is SYDVKM.

This clone came up a few times. This chain joins TRBV11-2 and TRBJ2-2; D may be TRBD1 (5 bases). Per germline, CDR1 SGHAT and CDR2 FQNNGV. V was cut by 2 bases and J by 5 bases, with 18 bases left in between. The CDR3 totals 17 residues. The CDR3 protein is CASSLNGQGALTGELFF. In DNA form, the CDR3 reads TGTGCCAGCAGCTTAAACGGTCAAGGGGCGCTAACCGGGGAGCTGTTTTTT.

The chain carries TRBV28 and TRBJ2-3; D might be TRBD1 (5 bases). In germline, CDR1 is MDHEN, CDR2 SYDVKM. This CDR3 is built from 14 residues. Trimming pared 2 bases from V and 1 base from J, leaving 7 bases between. The CDR3: CASSLTGGTDTQYF. The CDR3 bases are TGTGCCAGCAGTTTAACAGGCGGCACAGATACGCAGTATTTT.

V and J are TRBV30 and TRBJ2-5; 10 bases are a match to TRBD2. Germline V lookup: CDR1 GTSNPN, CDR2 SVGIG (reference sequence). The ends lost 2 bases at V and 5 bases at J; junction bases unmatched: 5. The CDR3 spans 14 residues. CDR3 amino acids: CAWSNLAGVETQYF. CDR3 in DNA: TGTGCCTGGAGTAATCTAGCGGGAGTCGAGACCCAGTACTTC.

V usage is TRBV18 and J usage is TRBJ2-7, with no clear D. V gave up 0 bases and J gave up 5 bases, with 14 bases separating them. The CDR3 totals 15 residues. Germline V gene data show CDR1 as KGHSH and CDR2 as LQKENI. This CDR3 reads CASSPPARPNNEQYF. The CDR3 region has the DNA TGTGCCAGCTCACCACCGGCTAGACCCAACAACGAGCAGTACTTC.

The rearrangement joins TRBV7-9 to TRBJ2-7; the D is unclear. Germline loops: CDR1 SEHNR, CDR2 FQNEAQ (reference sequence). The CDR3 covers 13 residues. V lost 1 base to trimming and J lost 3 bases, with 7 bases between them. The CDR3 loop is CASSLGSYYEQYF. CDR3 bases: TGTGCCAGCAGCTTAGGCTCTTACTACGAGCAGTACTTC.